This T cell receptor (beta chain) was sequenced for a study of blood T cell repertoires in COVID-19. Study-level information: Sites in the United States, Italy and Spain provided acute and convalescent COVID-19 samples. The cDNA or gDNA used as material had been derived from T cells, B-cell-depleted T cells, or PBMCs.

Which cohort a participant joined came from the clinical history participants gave. CDR3 length equals 14 residues. V was clipped by 6 bases and J by 7 bases; unmatched bases: 6. Germline V CDR1 and CDR2: LNHDA, SQIVND (reference sequence). In the original workflow: Scientists estimated how many nucleated cells there were by amplifying reference gene primers. Only in-frame clones appear in the TCRdb table, and some are missing; sequencing was by immunoSEQ multiplex PCR. That table is the source of V, J and clone size, and D and trimming were worked out from the DNA. The sample lists more than 110,000 clones; under 85% were seen once. This clone was seen once.

J is TRBJ1-4 and V is TRBV19; 9 bases agree with TRBD1. Material for sequencing was PBMCs or T cells enriched from blood (not recorded which). The clonotype originates from a woman aged 18-29 years who had been exposed to COVID-19. This CDR3 is CASSKGQGSEKLFF. In DNA form, the CDR3 reads TGTGCCAGTAGCAAGGGACAGGGTAGTGAAAAACTGTTTTTT.